These T cell receptor beta chains were read from a single sample in a study of blood T cells in healthy people across ages. TCRdb reprocessed the 5' RACE reads via MiXCR and lists one record per CDR3 protein. In the table there are some 860,000 distinct CDR3 sequences, around 50% of which are singletons. The specimen was blood. These receptors came from a man between 40 and 49 years old in good health. Each CDR3 is given with its conserved first and last residue. The D gene is left open where the match is weak. For some rows the clone size is stated as once, few or many, or as a class when expanded; others skip it.

j_gene	abundance	d_gene	v_gene	CDR3aa	CDR3nt
TRBJ2-1	few	NA	TRBV5-1	CASSGINEQFF	TGCGCCAGCAGCGGCATCAATGAGCAGTTCTTC
TRBJ2-5	once	NA	TRBV5-1	CASSTGAGIQETQYF	TGCGCCAGCAGCACCGGGGCGGGTATCCAAGAGACCCAGTACTTC
TRBJ2-7	NA	NA	TRBV10-3	CASGGSPSYEQYF	TGTGCCTCCGGGGGATCTCCATCCTACGAGCAGTACTTC
TRBJ2-1	NA	NA	TRBV20-1	CSAIVGPPANEQFF	TGCAGTGCAATAGTGGGTCCCCCGGCCAATGAGCAGTTCTTC
TRBJ2-1	once	NA	TRBV5-1	CASSWRPGRSSYNEQFF	TGCGCCAGCAGCTGGAGGCCGGGACGGAGCTCCTACAATGAGCAGTTCTTC
TRBJ2-3	NA	TRBD2	TRBV7-2	CASSLDGTSGTDTQYF	TGTGCCAGCAGCTTAGACGGGACTAGCGGCACAGATACGCAGTATTTT
TRBJ1-2	NA	TRBD1	TRBV20-1	CSAWAGGLGYTF	TGCAGCGCATGGGCAGGGGGCTTGGGCTACACCTTC
TRBJ2-5	NA	TRBD1	TRBV10-3	CAISESVPGQKTQETQYF	TGTGCCATCAGTGAGTCGGTTCCGGGACAGAAGACCCAAGAGACCCAGTACTTC
TRBJ1-2	few	TRBD1	TRBV7-2	CASSLVTGQPYGYTF	TGTGCCAGCAGCTTAGTCACGGGACAGCCCTATGGCTACACCTTC
TRBJ1-2	NA	NA	TRBV5-1	CASSGTFSGGSDYGYTF	TGCGCCAGCAGCGGAACATTCTCCGGGGGATCAGACTATGGCTACACCTTC
TRBJ2-7	few	NA	TRBV12-3/TRBV12-4	CASSPQGSEQYF	TGTGCCAGCAGTCCCCAGGGCTCCGAGCAGTACTTC
TRBJ2-7	many	TRBD2	TRBV5-1	CASTWAGLAGVYNEQYF	TGCGCCAGCACCTGGGCGGGCCTAGCGGGAGTCTACAATGAGCAGTACTTC
TRBJ1-2	NA	NA	TRBV2	CASTTEPYGYTF	TGTGCCAGCACAACAGAACCCTATGGCTACACCTTC
TRBJ2-7	NA	TRBD2	TRBV4-3	CASSPRAGGLYNEQYF	TGCGCCAGCAGCCCGAGGGCGGGGGGCCTATACAATGAGCAGTACTTC
TRBJ2-5	few	NA	TRBV4-2	CASSQGSALSQETQYF	TGTGCCAGCAGCCAAGGCTCCGCTCTATCTCAAGAGACCCAGTACTTC
TRBJ2-3	NA	TRBD2	TRBV12-3/TRBV12-4	CASRNTGTSGVRDTQYF	TGTGCCAGCAGAAATACCGGGACTAGCGGAGTGAGGGATACGCAGTATTTT
TRBJ2-1	NA	NA	TRBV5-1	CASSSRRDNQQFF	TGCGCCAGCAGCTCCAGACGGGACAACCAGCAGTTCTTC
TRBJ2-1	few	TRBD2	TRBV4-3	CASSGLAGGGNEQFF	TGCGCCAGCAGCGGGCTAGCGGGAGGGGGCAATGAGCAGTTCTTC
TRBJ2-7	NA	NA	TRBV10-3	CAISESGQGSYEQYF	TGTGCCATCAGTGAGTCTGGGCAGGGGTCCTACGAGCAGTACTTC
TRBJ2-5	once	NA	TRBV20-1	CSAPDRLQETQYF	TGCAGTGCTCCCGACAGGTTACAAGAGACCCAGTACTTC
TRBJ2-1	NA	TRBD1	TRBV5-6	CASSFDLGAGQGANEQFF	TGTGCCAGCAGCTTCGACCTAGGGGCGGGACAGGGGGCAAATGAGCAGTTCTTC
TRBJ2-5	NA	NA	TRBV7-9	CASSLMEKETQYF	TGTGCCAGCAGCTTAATGGAGAAAGAGACCCAGTACTTC
TRBJ2-7	NA	TRBD2	TRBV4-2	CASSPGRASGIADEQYF	TGTGCCAGCAGCCCAGGGCGGGCTAGCGGGATAGCGGACGAGCAGTACTTC
TRBJ2-5	NA	TRBD2	TRBV7-2	CASSVEGTSGRGETQYF	TGTGCCAGCAGCGTAGAAGGGACTAGCGGGAGGGGAGAGACCCAGTACTTC
TRBJ2-1	NA	TRBD1	TRBV12-3/TRBV12-4	CASSFTRTGAYNEQFF	TGTGCCAGCAGTTTTACCAGGACAGGGGCCTACAATGAGCAGTTCTTC
TRBJ2-1	NA	NA	TRBV3-1	CATKRDPGSDEQFF	TGTGCCACTAAGCGAGACCCCGGATCCGATGAGCAGTTCTTC
TRBJ2-3	few	NA	TRBV10-3	CATARLNTDTQYF	TGTGCCACCGCTCGACTTAACACAGATACGCAGTATTTT
TRBJ1-5	many	NA	TRBV4-1	CASSQAGTDGRPQHF	TGCGCCAGCAGCCAAGCGGGGACGGACGGTAGGCCCCAGCATTTT
TRBJ2-1	NA	NA	TRBV14	CASSQAIVTEQFF	TGTGCCAGCAGCCAAGCGATAGTAACTGAGCAGTTCTTC
TRBJ2-5	NA	TRBD2	TRBV2	CATERGGGETQYF	TGTGCCACCGAGCGGGGGGGCGGAGAGACCCAGTACTTC
TRBJ2-1	many	TRBD2	TRBV7-2	CASSPFREGKFF	TGTGCCAGCAGCCCATTTCGGGAGGGCAAGTTCTTC
TRBJ2-6	once	NA	TRBV6-2/TRBV6-3	CANSYGEEANVLTF	TGTGCCAATAGTTACGGGGAAGAGGCCAACGTCCTGACTTTC
TRBJ1-2	many	NA	TRBV6-1	CATDKPGPYAGYTF	TGTGCCACCGATAAACCGGGACCCTACGCAGGCTACACCTTC
TRBJ2-1	NA	NA	TRBV7-3	CASSGRGAYAVYNEQFF	TGTGCCAGCAGCGGTCGTGGAGCCTATGCCGTCTACAATGAGCAGTTCTTC
TRBJ2-3	few	NA	TRBV29-1	CSVEGSVVTDTQYF	TGCAGCGTTGAAGGTAGCGTCGTGACAGATACGCAGTATTTT
TRBJ2-6	few	NA	TRBV6-2/TRBV6-3	CASSPNRVTNVLTF	TGTGCCAGCAGTCCCAACAGGGTGACCAACGTCCTGACTTTC
TRBJ2-5	NA	TRBD1	TRBV20-1	CSAREGRRGRGLLETQYF	TGCAGTGCTAGAGAGGGTAGGAGGGGCAGGGGGCTCCTGGAGACCCAGTACTTC
TRBJ2-3	NA	TRBD2	TRBV20-1	CSAPTSGSMDTQYF	TGCAGTGCACCGACTAGCGGGAGTATGGATACGCAGTATTTT
TRBJ2-3	once	TRBD2	TRBV5-1	CASSKRLAGVATDTQYF	TGCGCCAGCAGCAAAAGACTAGCGGGGGTCGCGACAGATACGCAGTATTTT
TRBJ2-3	few	NA	TRBV5-1	CASSLIGIADTQYF	TGCGCCAGCAGCTTGATCGGGATCGCAGATACGCAGTATTTT
TRBJ2-3	few	NA	TRBV4-3	CASSQDPLKPDTQYF	TGCGCCAGCAGCCAAGATCCCTTGAAGCCAGATACGCAGTATTTT
TRBJ2-5	many	NA	TRBV12-3/TRBV12-4	CASSRRDRSSGQYF	TGTGCCAGCAGTAGGCGGGACCGATCATCGGGCCAGTACTTC
TRBJ2-1	few	NA	TRBV7-2	CASSLAGIYNEQFF	TGTGCCAGCAGCTTAGCTGGGATCTACAATGAGCAGTTCTTC
TRBJ2-1	NA	TRBD2	TRBV12-3/TRBV12-4	CASRAGGAFMHEQFF	TGTGCCAGCAGGGCCGGGGGGGCGTTTATGCATGAGCAGTTCTTC